The 21 T cell receptor beta chains below all came from one sample that was sequenced in a study of CD8 T cells in Susac syndrome. RNA amounts of roughly 0.45 to 1 ug underwent reverse transcription with random hexamers. TCRdb called the immunoSEQ multiplex PCR reads again in MiXCR, with one record for every CDR3 protein. The sample holds approximately 160,000 distinct CDR3 sequences, around 94% seen once. Sequencing was performed on CD4+ T cells from PBMCs. These TCRs come from a human donor with multiple sclerosis.

The V and J genes are TRBV18 and TRBJ1-1; D call uncertain. The V end lost 3 bases, the J end lost 0 bases, and 14 bases lay between the germline ends. The CDR3 runs to 16 residues. Germline lookup yields CDR1 KGHSH and CDR2 LQKENI. The CDR3 bases are TGTGCCAGCTCACCCGCGCCGGGATCTGTGAACACTGAAGCTTTCTTT. Amino acid sequence: CASSPAPGSVNTEAFF.

This chain connects TRBV25-1 to TRBJ2-6; maybe TRBD2 (5 bases). In germline, CDR1 is MGHDK, CDR2 SYGVNS. The V end lost 1 base, the J end lost 0 bases, and 13 bases lay between the germline ends. CDR3 length: 18 amino acids. CDR3 nucleotide sequence: TGTGCCAGCAGTGAATCGGGCGGGTGGTACTCTGGGGCCAACGTCCTGACTTTC. It specifies CASSESGGWYSGANVLTF.

This chain joins TRBV20-1 and TRBJ2-5; D unresolved. This CDR3 comprises 11 residues. CDR1 and CDR2 from the germline V gene are DFQATT and SNEGSKA (reference sequence). Trimming took off 2 bases at V and 5 bases at J, with 6 bases between the two ends. CDR3 DNA sequence: TGCAGTGCTAGATACTCGGAGACCCAGTACTTC. Protein: CSARYSETQYF.

The rearrangement links TRBV29-1 to TRBJ2-3; 10 bases are a match to TRBD1. The CDR3 contains 13 residues. Germline V CDR1 and CDR2: SQVTM, ANQGSEA. Trimming removed 7 bases from V and 1 base from J; junction bases left unmatched: 2. In nucleotides, the CDR3 is TGCAGCGCCGGACAGGGGGGCACAGATACGCAGTATTTT. Its protein is CSAGQGGTDTQYF.

This clonotype was detected once. V is TRBV7-9 and J is TRBJ1-3; D ambiguous. Germline CDR1 reads SEHNR; CDR2 reads FQNEAQ (reference sequence). This CDR3 contains 11 residues. The germline V and J ends were trimmed by 7 bases and 0 bases, with 1 base remaining between them. The chain's CDR3 is CASTSGNTIYF. In nucleotides, the CDR3 is TGTGCCAGCACCTCTGGAAACACCATATATTTT.

The V gene is TRBV29-1, the J gene TRBJ2-5; D may be TRBD2 (6 bases). Germline values: CDR1 SQVTM, CDR2 ANQGSEA. The CDR3 consists of 12 residues. The germline V and J ends were trimmed by 6 bases and 5 bases, with 13 bases remaining between them. CDR3 nucleotide sequence: TGCAGCGTCTTCGGGGGTGAGGAGACCCAGTACTTC. Residues: CSVFGGEETQYF. Looking up the rest from reference TRBV29-1 and TRBJ2-5 gives the full variable domain: SAVISQKPSRDICQRGTSLTIQCQVDSQVTMMFWYRQQPGQSLTLIATANQGSEATYESGFVIDKFPISRPNLTFSTLTVSNMSPEDSSIYLCSVFGGEETQYFGPGTRLLVL.

The genes are TRBV10-3 and TRBJ1-1, with a possible D match to TRBD1 (6 bases). Trimming pared 0 bases from V and 1 base from J, leaving 12 bases between. The CDR3 runs 16 residues. Germline CDR1 is ENHRY and CDR2 is SYGVKD. CDR3 amino acids: CAISESIGGRNTEAFF. The CDR3 nucleotides read TGTGCCATCAGTGAGTCGATCGGGGGCCGGAACACTGAAGCTTTCTTT.

The chain combines TRBV9 with TRBJ2-5, with a weak D call TRBD1 (7 bases). The ends were cut back, 2 bases at V and 1 base at J, with 15 bases in the middle. The CDR3 runs to 16 residues. Germline CDR1 reads SGDLS; CDR2 reads YYNGEE. The CDR3 reads CASSVGPQGGQETQYF. Here the CDR3 DNA reads TGTGCCAGCAGCGTTGGGCCCCAGGGGGGCCAAGAGACCCAGTACTTC.

The V and J genes are TRBV4-2 and TRBJ2-1; the D gene could be TRBD1 or TRBD2 (5 bases each). V lost 3 bases to trimming and J lost 3 bases, with 18 bases between them. The CDR3 sequence is 17 residues long. CDR1 and CDR2 (germline): LGHNA, YNFKEQ. The CDR3 region is CASSQTGAGGRYNEQFF. The DNA of the CDR3 is TGTGCCAGCAGCCAGACTGGGGCGGGTGGTCGCTACAATGAGCAGTTCTTC.

The chain combines TRBV5-6 with TRBJ2-1; D not certain. CDR1 is SGHDT and CDR2 is YYEEEE in the germline V gene. V was shortened by 4 bases and J by 11 bases, with 19 bases between the two germline ends. This CDR3 has 14 amino acids. The CDR3 DNA sequence: TGTGCCAGCAGCCACCGGCGGAACAGTTCAAAGCAGTTCTTC. It is translated as CASSHRRNSSKQFF.

The chain is built from TRBV19 and TRBJ1-1, with 7 bases aligning to TRBD1. J lost 6 bases, V lost 6 bases, and 7 bases had no gene match. The CDR3 extends over 13 amino acids. Germline V gene sequence: CDR1 LNHDA, CDR2 SQIVND (reference sequence). CDR3 sequence: CASSYGRGSEAFF. DNA of the CDR3: TGTGCCAGTAGCTATGGCAGGGGGTCTGAAGCTTTCTTT.

V usage is TRBV19 and J usage is TRBJ1-1; a possible D gene is TRBD1 (5 bases). The CDR3 consists of 12 residues. Trimming stripped 3 bases from V and 8 bases from J, with 10 bases between. Germline loops: CDR1 LNHDA, CDR2 SQIVND (reference sequence). The CDR3 here is CASSILDREAFF. CDR3 bases: TGTGCCAGTAGTATCCTCGACAGAGAAGCTTTCTTT.

This rearrangement joins TRBV4-3 to TRBJ2-3, with no clear D. CDR3 length: 15 amino acids. V dropped 1 base and J dropped 0 bases, with 8 bases sitting between them. Germline-derived CDR1 and CDR2 are LGHNA and YSLEER. In DNA, the CDR3 is TGCGCCAGCAGCCAAGGGCGTTCTAGCACAGATACGCAGTATTTT. It codes for CASSQGRSSTDTQYF.

This chain connects TRBV3-1 to TRBJ1-1, with D unclear. The ends were cut back, 3 bases at V and 2 bases at J, with 7 bases in the middle. The CDR3 is 13 residues long. The germline gives CDR1 LGHDT, CDR2 YNNKEL (reference sequence). CDR3 sequence: CASSHWVNTEAFF. CDR3 bases: TGTGCCAGCAGCCATTGGGTTAACACTGAAGCTTTCTTT.

This rearrangement joins TRBV7-3 to TRBJ1-2; D may be TRBD1 (6 bases). The CDR3 length is 13 residues. Germline CDR1 reads SGHTA; CDR2 reads FQGTGA. V was pared by 7 bases and J by 10 bases, with 19 bases between. CDR3 in amino acids: CASNPSFGQPYTF. The DNA of the CDR3 is TGTGCCAGCAACCCCTCCTTCGGACAGCCCTACACCTTC.

This chain uses TRBV9 with TRBJ2-3; possibly TRBD2 for D (5 bases). The CDR3 consists of 12 residues. Germline lookup yields CDR1 SGDLS and CDR2 YYNGEE. V was trimmed by 3 bases and J by 8 bases, leaving 10 bases between them. As DNA, the CDR3 is TGTGCCAGCAGCGACGACTATGGTACGCAGTATTTT. This sequence encodes CASSDDYGTQYF.

J is TRBJ1-1 and V is TRBV30; D is ambiguous. Germline values: CDR1 GTSNPN, CDR2 SVGIG (reference sequence). Trimming left V 2 bases short and J 0 bases short, with 7 bases between. The length of the CDR3 is 13 residues. CDR3 sequence: CAWSKTVNTEAFF. For the CDR3, the DNA is TGTGCCTGGAGTAAAACAGTGAACACTGAAGCTTTCTTT.

The gene calls are TRBV3-1 and TRBJ1-6, with TRBD1 matching over 7 bases. Germline values: CDR1 LGHDT, CDR2 YNNKEL (reference sequence). The length of the CDR3 is 17 residues. The V gene end was trimmed by 4 bases and the J gene end by 0 bases; junction bases not matched to a gene: 6. The CDR3 sequence: CASSLGQRFSYNSPLHF. For the CDR3, the DNA is TGTGCCAGCAGCCTGGGACAGCGATTCTCCTATAATTCACCCCTCCACTTT.

This clonotype came up once. This sequence joins TRBV5-4 and TRBJ1-3; no clear D gene. Germline V gives CDR1 SGHNT, CDR2 YYREEE (reference sequence). The V end lost 0 bases, the J end lost 4 bases, and 5 bases lay between the germline ends. CDR3 length: 13 residues. The CDR3 reads CASSLAQGNTIYF. CDR3 DNA: TGTGCCAGCAGCTTGGCACAGGGAAACACCATATATTTT.

This clonotype has more than one count but fewer than ten. The chain is built from TRBV3-1 and TRBJ1-1; the match to TRBD1 covers 7 bases. Germline assignment: CDR1 LGHDT and CDR2 YNNKEL (reference sequence). V gave up 10 bases and J gave up 0 bases; unmatched junction bases: 5. This CDR3 is 13 amino acids long. CDR3 nucleotide sequence: TGTGCCACCCAGGACAGGCTGAACACTGAAGCTTTCTTT. Translated: CATQDRLNTEAFF.

The chain employs TRBV28 and TRBJ2-7; TRBD1 aligns across 9 bases. CDR1 and CDR2 (germline): MDHEN, SYDVKM. V gave up 4 bases and J gave up 4 bases; unmatched junction bases: 5. This CDR3 comprises 14 residues. In DNA, the CDR3 is TGTGCCAGCAGTTCCGGGACAGGGATTTACGAGCAGTACTTC. Translating it yields CASSSGTGIYEQYF.